The 9 T cell receptor beta chains given below trace back to one sample, sequenced in a study of cytomegalovirus exposure and HLA in healthy donors. The PCR employed 60 Vbeta primers together with 13 Jbeta primers. Repertoires were generated with immunoSEQ multiplex PCR, while TCRdb's copy carries only in-frame clones and drops some. The sample lists about 100,000 clones, 70% to 85% occurring once. Source material: PBMCs. All receptors come from a male donor in good health and CMV-seronegative.

This clone was counted a few times. This rearrangement joins TRBV4-2 to TRBJ2-5; 7 positions match TRBD2. The germline V gene has CDR1 LGHNA and CDR2 YNFKEQ. Unmatched junction bases numbered 5, after V lost 0 bases and J lost 1 base. The CDR3 is 16 residues long. The CDR3 sequence: CASSQDPSSGQETQYF. Here the CDR3 DNA reads TGTGCCAGCAGCCAAGATCCGTCTAGCGGCCAAGAGACCCAGTACTTC.

This rearrangement joins TRBV2 to TRBJ2-1; D is unresolved. Germline CDR1 SNHLY, CDR2 FYNNEI. This CDR3 has 11 residues. V was pared by 4 bases and J by 5 bases, with 3 bases between. The DNA of the CDR3 is TGTGCCAGCAGTGTAAACAATGAGCAGTTCTTC. This sequence encodes CASSVNNEQFF.

The chain joins TRBV30 to TRBJ2-2; maybe TRBD2 (7 bases). Per the germline V gene, CDR1 is GTSNPN and CDR2 is SVGIG (reference sequence). V was pared by 0 bases and J by 7 bases, with 15 bases between. The CDR3 loop spans 15 amino acids. CDR3 in DNA: TGTGCCTGGAGTGTCTACGGGGGGCGGATCGGGGAGCTGTTTTTT. This sequence encodes CAWSVYGGRIGELFF.

This clone was detected a few times. The V and J genes are TRBV29-1 and TRBJ2-3; D might be TRBD1 (5 bases). The CDR3 is made up of 14 amino acids. CDR1 and CDR2 (germline): SQVTM, ANQGSEA. V gave up 4 bases and J gave up 1 base, with 12 bases separating them. The CDR3 is CSVGTGLGTDTQYF. The CDR3 coding sequence is TGCAGCGTTGGAACAGGTCTAGGCACAGATACGCAGTATTTT.

The V call is TRBV29-1, the J call TRBJ1-1; TRBD1 agrees at 8 bases. The CDR3 covers 13 residues. CDR1 and CDR2 from the germline V gene are SQVTM and ANQGSEA. The V and J ends lost 5 bases and 4 bases, in that order; junction bases with no gene match: 6. The CDR3 loop reads CSVYGTGGTEAFF. The CDR3 bases are TGCAGCGTTTATGGAACAGGGGGCACTGAAGCTTTCTTT.

The chain couples TRBV5-1 to TRBJ2-2; no definite D call. V shed 5 bases and J shed 6 bases, with 23 bases lying between them. The germline V gene has CDR1 SGHRS and CDR2 YFSETQ. The CDR3 spans 17 residues. In DNA form, the CDR3 reads TGCGCCAGCAGACCCGCTGGTGGAGCCGTCCTAGCCGGGGAGCTGTTTTTT. Translated, it gives CASRPAGGAVLAGELFF.

CDR3 loop: CASSQETEPSYEQYF. The CDR3 DNA reads TGTGCCAGCAGCCAAGAGACAGAACCCTCCTACGAGCAGTACTTC. The chain is built from TRBV14 and TRBJ2-7; the D gene is possibly TRBD1 (5 bases). CDR3 length: 15 amino acids. Germline lookup yields CDR1 SGHDN and CDR2 FVKESK. Between the trimmed V and J ends, which lost 0 bases and 0 bases, there was a span of 9 bases.

This chain connects TRBV6-6 to TRBJ1-6; D unclear. The CDR3 spans 13 residues. The V and J ends lost 6 bases and 8 bases respectively, with 11 bases between them. Germline V gives CDR1 MNHNY, CDR2 SVGAGI (reference sequence). CDR3 coding DNA: TGTGCCAGCAGGCGGACTTGGGATTCACCCCTCCACTTT. This codes for CASRRTWDSPLHF.

The CDR3 spells CASSRHRESNYGYTF. The CDR3 DNA is TGTGCCAGCAGTCGACACAGGGAGTCTAACTATGGCTACACCTTC. V is TRBV27 and J is TRBJ1-2; a possible D gene is TRBD1 (6 bases). The germline V and J ends were trimmed by 5 bases and 0 bases, with 13 bases remaining between them. Germline V lookup: CDR1 MNHEY, CDR2 SMNVEV (reference sequence). The CDR3 runs 15 residues.